A single sample is the source of the 17 T cell receptor beta chains below, sequenced in a study of human T cells and chemical hapten exposure. Time point: patch test 3, about 24 weeks after DPC sensitization. The treatment denotes: therapeutic diphenylcyclopropenone sensitization with weekly scalp DPC. TCRdb used MiXCR to reprocess the RACE reads, holding one entry per CDR3 protein. The sample has over 70,000 distinct CDR3 sequences, approximately 11% seen once; the top ten hold 1.1%. The sequencing used whole blood, collected in connection with sensitization to the hapten diphenylcyclopropenone (DPC). These TCRs come from a woman younger than 45 with alopecia areata. Some clones in this sample may be carry-over from other donors' samples.

CDR3 DNA: TGTGCCAGCAGTCCCGTCCCCTCTAGCGGGAGTGGGGACCGGGAGCTGTTTTTT. It translates to CASSPVPSSGSGDRELFF. The chain employs TRBV6-2 or TRBV6-3 and TRBJ2-2; 10 nucleotides match TRBD2. Trimming removed 5 bases from V and 9 bases from J; junction bases left unmatched: 18. The CDR3 has 18 amino acids. CDR1 is MNHEY, CDR2 SVGEGT, per germline.

This clonotype was observed a handful of times. The chain has TRBV13 and TRBJ2-5, with D uncertain. Germline CDR1 reads PRHDT; CDR2 reads FYEKMQ (reference sequence). The V end lost 2 bases, the J end lost 5 bases, and 12 bases lay between the germline ends. The CDR3 spans 14 residues. The CDR3 protein is CASSLLTEGETQYF. CDR3 nucleotide sequence: TGTGCCAGCAGCTTACTAACAGAAGGGGAGACCCAGTACTTC.

The chain employs TRBV14 and TRBJ1-1, with 8 bases identical to TRBD1. V lost 2 bases to trimming and J lost 3 bases; unmatched junction nucleotides: 5. Germline CDR1 is SGHDN and CDR2 is FVKESK. CDR3 length equals 15 residues. The CDR3 coding sequence is TGTGCCAGCAGCCAAACAGGGGGGGTGTACACTGAAGCTTTCTTT. This translates into CASSQTGGVYTEAFF.

This clonotype was counted ten times or more. The V and J genes are TRBV5-1 and TRBJ1-3; D is unclear. CDR1 is SGHRS and CDR2 is YFSETQ in the germline V gene. V was trimmed by 0 bases and J by 1 base, leaving 17 bases between them. The CDR3 contains 18 residues. The CDR3 is CASSLAGPWATSGNTIYF. CDR3 DNA: TGCGCCAGCAGCTTGGCCGGGCCCTGGGCTACTTCTGGAAACACCATATATTTT.

The V gene is TRBV6-5, the J gene TRBJ2-2, with 8 positions matching TRBD1. The length of the CDR3 is 16 residues. Germline V gives CDR1 MNHEY, CDR2 SVGAGI. With 4 bases clipped from V and 6 bases from J, the junction kept 10 bases outside the gene matches. The CDR3 nucleotides are TGTGCCAGCAGTTTCCTCGGACAGGGTGGGGCCGGGGAGCTGTTTTTT. It yields the protein CASSFLGQGGAGELFF.

This clonotype has ten or more counts. This chain joins TRBV11-2 and TRBJ2-5; D gene uncertain. Germline CDR1 and CDR2: SGHAT and FQNNGV. V lost 5 bases and J lost 2, with 9 bases in between. This CDR3 spans 13 amino acids. The CDR3 sequence is CASSQDPQETQYF. Written as DNA, the CDR3 is TGTGCCAGCAGCCAGGACCCTCAAGAGACCCAGTACTTC.

This clonotype has only a few counts. The chain employs TRBV6-1 and TRBJ1-2; D unclear. Germline lookup yields CDR1 MNHNS and CDR2 SASEGT. The CDR3 loop spans 11 amino acids. V lost 5 bases to trimming and J lost 8 bases, with 9 bases between them. DNA for the CDR3: TGTGCCAGCAGTCCGGTTCGAGGCTACACCTTC. It codes for CASSPVRGYTF.

Many counts were recorded for this clonotype. The chain joins TRBV30 to TRBJ1-6, with D hard to call. The germline gives CDR1 GTSNPN, CDR2 SVGIG (reference sequence). CDR3 length: 14 residues. The V and J ends lost 3 bases and 1 base respectively, with 7 bases between them. Written as DNA, the CDR3 is TGTGCCTGGAGAGGTGAATCCTATAATTCACCCCTCCACTTT. Its translation is CAWRGESYNSPLHF.

This rearrangement joins TRBV7-2 to TRBJ1-1, with 9 bases that match TRBD1. Germline CDR1 reads SGHTA; CDR2 reads FQGNSA. The CDR3 extends over 12 amino acids. With V trimmed by 4 bases and J by 11 bases, 5 bases remained unmatched. CDR3 coding DNA: TGTGCCAGCAGCTCCCGGGACAGGGCGGCTTTCTTT. Protein sequence: CASSSRDRAAFF.

This clonotype has at least ten counts. The DNA for the CDR3 is TGTGCCAGCTCACTACCGGACAGGGGGCCTGTGTCCACCCTCGCCGAGCAGTACGTC. This translates into CASSLPDRGPVSTLAEQYV. The chain links TRBV18 to TRBJ2-7; 11 nucleotides line up with TRBD1. The germline CDR1 and CDR2 sequences are KGHSH and LQKENI. J gave up 6 bases and V 4 bases, and 20 bases lay outside the gene matches. CDR3 length: 19 amino acids.

In this sample, this clonotype turned up many times. V and J are TRBV29-1 and TRBJ2-3; 8 nucleotides agree with TRBD2. V lost 4 bases to trimming and J lost 5 bases; unmatched junction nucleotides: 2. CDR1 is SQVTM, CDR2 ANQGSEA, per germline. The CDR3 runs to 12 residues. DNA for the CDR3: TGCAGCGTTGCTAGCGGGCAAGATACGCAGTATTTT. It is translated as CSVASGQDTQYF.

This clonotype was counted at least ten times. The chain uses TRBV7-9 and TRBJ1-5; possible D gene TRBD1, 6 bases. From germline, CDR1 is SEHNR and CDR2 FQNEAQ (reference sequence). The ends were cut back, 5 bases at V and 4 bases at J, with 9 bases in the middle. The CDR3 spans 13 residues. CDR3 residues: CASSARGNQPQHF. In DNA form, the CDR3 reads TGTGCCAGCAGCGCTAGGGGGAATCAGCCCCAGCATTTT.

In its sample, this clonotype was seen a few times. This sequence joins TRBV19 and TRBJ1-5; weak D call: TRBD1 (6 bases). CDR3 length: 14 amino acids. V was pared by 2 bases and J by 9 bases, with 14 bases between. The germline CDR1 and CDR2 sequences are LNHDA and SQIVND (reference sequence). CDR3 nucleotides: TGTGCCAGTAGTATATCAGGGGCAGGGAGGCCCCAGCATTTT. Its translation: CASSISGAGRPQHF.

This chain joins TRBV30 and TRBJ2-7, with a tentative D call TRBD1 (6 bases). This CDR3 spans 13 amino acids. V lost 7 bases to trimming and J lost 3 bases, with 16 bases between them. The germline gives CDR1 GTSNPN, CDR2 SVGIG (reference sequence). The CDR3 sequence: CASSEGELYEQYV. The CDR3 DNA sequence: TGTGCCTCCTCAGAGGGGGAGCTCTACGAGCAGTACGTC.

Many counts were recorded for this clonotype. V usage is TRBV4-1 and J usage is TRBJ1-1; 7 bases are a match to TRBD1. Trimming removed 3 bases from V and 7 bases from J; junction bases left unmatched: 8. The CDR3 spans 14 residues. Germline V gives CDR1 MGHRA, CDR2 YSYEKL. The CDR3 region has the DNA TGCGCCAGCAGCCAGCGAGGGGGCGGAGGTGAAGCTTTCTTT. It is translated as CASSQRGGGGEAFF.

This clonotype was detected ten times or more. The CDR3 here is CASSEKGSTDTQYF. CDR3 sequence (DNA): TGTGCCAGCAGCGAGAAGGGTAGCACAGATACGCAGTATTTT. J is TRBJ2-3 and V is TRBV27; D is uncertain. This CDR3 is built from 14 residues. Germline CDR1 is MNHEY and CDR2 is SMNVEV (reference sequence). Trimming shortened V by 6 bases and J by 0 bases, and 10 bases separated the two germline ends.

This rearrangement joins TRBV28 to TRBJ2-1; D unclear. CDR1 MDHEN and CDR2 SYDVKM come from the germline V gene. CDR3 length equals 13 residues. The V end lost 6 bases, the J end lost 9 bases, and 15 bases lay between the germline ends. CDR3 in DNA: TGTGCCAGCAGGGCGACGCGGTCAGGTGAGCAGTTCTTC. This gives the protein CASRATRSGEQFF.